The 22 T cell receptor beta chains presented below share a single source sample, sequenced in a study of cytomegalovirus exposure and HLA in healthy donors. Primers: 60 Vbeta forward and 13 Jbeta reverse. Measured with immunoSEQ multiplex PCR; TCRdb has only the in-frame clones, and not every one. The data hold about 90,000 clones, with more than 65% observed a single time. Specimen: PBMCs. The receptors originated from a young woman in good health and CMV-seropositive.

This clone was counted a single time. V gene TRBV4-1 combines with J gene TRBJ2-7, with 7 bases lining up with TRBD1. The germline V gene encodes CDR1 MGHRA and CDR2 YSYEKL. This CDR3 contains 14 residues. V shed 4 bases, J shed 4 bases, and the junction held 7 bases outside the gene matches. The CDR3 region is CASSPRDSVYEQYF. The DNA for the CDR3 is TGCGCCAGCAGCCCCCGGGACAGCGTTTACGAGCAGTACTTC.

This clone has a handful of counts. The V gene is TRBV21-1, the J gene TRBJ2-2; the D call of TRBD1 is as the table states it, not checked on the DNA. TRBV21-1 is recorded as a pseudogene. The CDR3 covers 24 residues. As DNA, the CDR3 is TGTGCCAGCAGCAAAGTTCGACAGGGAATGTTAGGACTACAAACCGTGACGGGTGCCGGGGAGCTGTTTTTT. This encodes CASSKVRQGMLGLQTVTGAGELFF.

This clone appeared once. The CDR3 is CASSLPGLPTSTQYF. The CDR3, as DNA: TGTGCCAGCAGCCTACCGGGACTCCCCACCTCTACGCAGTATTTT. This rearrangement joins TRBV5-4 to TRBJ2-3; D might be TRBD2 (6 bases). This CDR3 spans 15 amino acids. The V end lost 4 bases, the J end lost 8 bases, and 20 bases lay between the germline ends. Germline CDR1 is SGHNT and CDR2 is YYREEE (reference sequence). The full variable domain, rest sourced from reference TRBV5-4 and TRBJ2-3, is ETGVTQSPTHLIKTRGQQVTLRCSSQSGHNTVSWYQQALGQGPQFIFQYYREEENGRGNFPPRFSGLQFPNYSSELNVNALELDDSALYLCASSLPGLPTSTQYFGPGTRLTVL.

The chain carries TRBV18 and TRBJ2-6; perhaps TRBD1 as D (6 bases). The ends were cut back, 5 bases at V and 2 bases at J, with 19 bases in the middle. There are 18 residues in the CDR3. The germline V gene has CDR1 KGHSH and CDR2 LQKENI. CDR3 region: CASSSLQGWGPGANVLTF. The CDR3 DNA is TGTGCCAGCTCATCCCTACAGGGCTGGGGACCTGGGGCCAACGTCCTGACTTTC.

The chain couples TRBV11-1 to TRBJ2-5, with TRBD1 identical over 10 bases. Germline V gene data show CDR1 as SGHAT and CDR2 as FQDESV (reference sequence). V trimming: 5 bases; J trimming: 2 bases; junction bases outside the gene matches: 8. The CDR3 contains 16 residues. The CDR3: CASSVGTGEGQETQYF. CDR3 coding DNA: TGTGCCAGCAGCGTTGGGACAGGGGAGGGTCAAGAGACCCAGTACTTC.

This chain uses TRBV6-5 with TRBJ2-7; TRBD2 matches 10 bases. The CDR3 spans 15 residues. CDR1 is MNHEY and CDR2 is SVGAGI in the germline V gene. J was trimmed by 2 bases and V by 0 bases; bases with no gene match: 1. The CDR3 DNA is TGTGCCAGCAGTTACTCGAGCGGGGGGGCCTACGAGCAGTACTTC. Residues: CASSYSSGGAYEQYF.

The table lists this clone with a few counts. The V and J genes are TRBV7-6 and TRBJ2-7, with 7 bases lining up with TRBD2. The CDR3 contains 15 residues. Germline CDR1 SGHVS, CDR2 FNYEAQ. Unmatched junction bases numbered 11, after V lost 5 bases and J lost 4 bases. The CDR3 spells CASSPGGGSQYEQYF. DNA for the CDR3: TGTGCCAGCAGCCCGGGAGGCGGGAGTCAGTACGAGCAGTACTTC.

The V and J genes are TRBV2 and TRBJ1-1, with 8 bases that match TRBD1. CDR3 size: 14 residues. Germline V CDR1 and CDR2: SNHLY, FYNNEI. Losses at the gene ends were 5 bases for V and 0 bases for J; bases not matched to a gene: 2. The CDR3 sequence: CASSIQGVNTEAFF. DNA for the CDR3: TGTGCCAGCAGTATACAGGGGGTGAACACTGAAGCTTTCTTT.

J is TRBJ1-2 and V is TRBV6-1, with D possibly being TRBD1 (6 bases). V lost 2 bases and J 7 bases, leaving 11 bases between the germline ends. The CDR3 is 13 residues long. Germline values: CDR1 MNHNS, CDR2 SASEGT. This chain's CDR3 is CASSESGGSGYTF. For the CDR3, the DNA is TGTGCCAGCAGTGAATCGGGGGGCTCTGGCTACACCTTC.

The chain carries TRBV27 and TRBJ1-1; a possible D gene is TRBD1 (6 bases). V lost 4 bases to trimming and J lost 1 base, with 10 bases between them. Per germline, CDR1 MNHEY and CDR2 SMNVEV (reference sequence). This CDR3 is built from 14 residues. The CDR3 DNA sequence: TGTGCCAGCAGTTCCCTCAGGGGGAACACTGAAGCTTTCTTT. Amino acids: CASSSLRGNTEAFF.

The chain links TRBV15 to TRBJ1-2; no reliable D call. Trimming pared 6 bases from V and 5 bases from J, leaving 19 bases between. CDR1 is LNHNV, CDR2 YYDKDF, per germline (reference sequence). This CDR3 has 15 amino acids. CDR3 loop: CATRSPFARSYGYTF. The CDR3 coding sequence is TGTGCCACCAGAAGCCCCTTCGCGCGGTCTTATGGCTACACCTTC.

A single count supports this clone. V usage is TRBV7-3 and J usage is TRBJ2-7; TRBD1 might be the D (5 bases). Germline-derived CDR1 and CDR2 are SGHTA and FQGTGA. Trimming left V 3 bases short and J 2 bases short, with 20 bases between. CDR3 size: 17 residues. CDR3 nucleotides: TGTGCCAGCAGCTTCCCCCCGTTGTACAGGCGTGCCTACGAGCAGTACTTC. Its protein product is CASSFPPLYRRAYEQYF.

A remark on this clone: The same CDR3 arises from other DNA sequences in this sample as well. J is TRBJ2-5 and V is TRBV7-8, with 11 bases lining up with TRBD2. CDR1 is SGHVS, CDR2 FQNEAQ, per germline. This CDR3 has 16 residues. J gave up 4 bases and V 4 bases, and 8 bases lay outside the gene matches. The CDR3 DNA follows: TGTGCCAGCAGCTCCTTAGCGGGAGGGCCGGGAGAGACCCAGTACTTC. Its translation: CASSSLAGGPGETQYF.

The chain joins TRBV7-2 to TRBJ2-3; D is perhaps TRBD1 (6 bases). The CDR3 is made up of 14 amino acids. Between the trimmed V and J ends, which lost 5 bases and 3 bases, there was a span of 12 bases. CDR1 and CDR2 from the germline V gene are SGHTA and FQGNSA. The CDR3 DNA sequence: TGTGCCAGCAGCGGAGACGGACAGACAGATACGCAGTATTTT. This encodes CASSGDGQTDTQYF.

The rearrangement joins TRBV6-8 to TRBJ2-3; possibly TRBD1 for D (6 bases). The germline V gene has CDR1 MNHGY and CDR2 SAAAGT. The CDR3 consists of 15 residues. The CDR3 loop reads CVERWTVWDLDTQYF. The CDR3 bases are TGTGTCGAGCGGTGGACAGTTTGGGATCTGGATACGCAGTATTTT.

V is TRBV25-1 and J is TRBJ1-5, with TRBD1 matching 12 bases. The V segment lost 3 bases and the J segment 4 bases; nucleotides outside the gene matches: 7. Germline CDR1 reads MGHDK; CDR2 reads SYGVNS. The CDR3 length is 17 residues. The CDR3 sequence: CASSEGGDRGPNQPQHF. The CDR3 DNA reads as TGTGCCAGCAGTGAGGGGGGGGACAGGGGGCCGAATCAGCCCCAGCATTTT.

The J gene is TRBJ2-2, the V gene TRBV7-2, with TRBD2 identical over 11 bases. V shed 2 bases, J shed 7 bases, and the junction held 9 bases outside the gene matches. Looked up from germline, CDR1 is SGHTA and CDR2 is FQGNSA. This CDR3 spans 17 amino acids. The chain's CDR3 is CASSLFSGGASGGELFF. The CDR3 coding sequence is TGTGCCAGCAGCTTATTTAGCGGGGGGGCTAGTGGCGGGGAGCTGTTTTTT.

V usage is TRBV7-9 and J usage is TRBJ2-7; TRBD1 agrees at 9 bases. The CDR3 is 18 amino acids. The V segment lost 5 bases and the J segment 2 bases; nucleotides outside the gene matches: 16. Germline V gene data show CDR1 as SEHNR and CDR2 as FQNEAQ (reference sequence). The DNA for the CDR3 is TGTGCCAGCAGCAACCGGCCCGGCGGACAGGGGAAGCCCTACGAGCAGTACTTC. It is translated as CASSNRPGGQGKPYEQYF.

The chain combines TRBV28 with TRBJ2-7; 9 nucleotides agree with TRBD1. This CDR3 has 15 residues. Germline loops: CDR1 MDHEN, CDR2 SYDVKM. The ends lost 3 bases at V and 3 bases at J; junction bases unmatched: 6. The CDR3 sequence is CASSLAGQGSYEQYF. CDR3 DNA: TGTGCCAGCAGTTTGGCCGGACAGGGGAGCTACGAGCAGTACTTC.

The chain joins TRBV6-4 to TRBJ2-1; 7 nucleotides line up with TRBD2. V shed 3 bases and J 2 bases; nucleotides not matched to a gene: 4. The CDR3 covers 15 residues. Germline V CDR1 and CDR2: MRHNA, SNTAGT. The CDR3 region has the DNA TGTGCCAGCAGTGAGCGTCTAGCGGCCTACAATGAGCAGTTCTTC. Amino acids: CASSERLAAYNEQFF.

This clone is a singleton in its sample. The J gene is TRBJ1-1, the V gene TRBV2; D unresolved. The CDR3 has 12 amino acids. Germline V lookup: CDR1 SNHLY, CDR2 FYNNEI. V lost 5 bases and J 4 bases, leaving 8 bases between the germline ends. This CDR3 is CASSYTVTEAFF. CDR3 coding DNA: TGTGCCAGCAGTTATACAGTCACTGAAGCTTTCTTT.

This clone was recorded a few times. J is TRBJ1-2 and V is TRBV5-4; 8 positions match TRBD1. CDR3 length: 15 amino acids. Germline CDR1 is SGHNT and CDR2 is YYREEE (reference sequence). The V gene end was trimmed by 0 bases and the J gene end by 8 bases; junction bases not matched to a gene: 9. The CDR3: CASSLARDRIAGYTF. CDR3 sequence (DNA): TGTGCCAGCAGCTTGGCCCGGGACAGGATCGCCGGCTACACCTTC.